This T cell receptor beta chain was profiled in a study of patients and donors after allogeneic stem cell transplantation. This clonotype appeared a few times. The CDR3 is 16 amino acids. The V gene's germline CDR1 is SQVTM and CDR2 ANQGSEA. Trimming removed 7 bases from V and 0 bases from J; junction bases left unmatched: 7. TCRdb independently ran MiXCR on the RT-PCR reads; one entry per CDR3 protein. This table has approximately 160,000 distinct CDR3 sequences, about 32% appearing once. Sample: blood, either unsorted or a sorted T cell fraction (not recorded which). The sequence derives from a human donor who was either an allogeneic HSCT recipient or a stem cell or donor lymphocyte infusion donor (not recorded which). It is not recorded whose cells these are; they may come from a transplant donor. The chain joins TRBV29-1 to TRBJ2-3; 13 bases match TRBD2. The CDR3 protein is CSATGLAGISTDTQYF. DNA of the CDR3: TGCAGCGCTACGGGACTAGCGGGGATAAGCACAGATACGCAGTATTTT.